The entry that follows covers one T cell receptor beta chain sequence. The antigen is unknown. The CDR3 spans 16 residues. V lost 1 base to trimming and J lost 0 bases, with 7 bases between them. From germline, CDR1 is MGHRA and CDR2 YSYEKL. Sequencing used immunoSEQ multiplex PCR; TCRdb keeps in-frame clones, though not all of them. The repertoire holds about 50,000 clones, with 70% to 90% as singletons. The source of the sample is a study of OX40 agonist ivuxolimab in advanced cancers. Findings of the study overall: There was clonal expansion of CD4+ and CD8+ blood T cells by week 6 at 0.1 to 3.0 mg/kg. Those patients achieving a partial response at 0.1-3.0 mg/kg showed among the lowest clonal expansion.

The J gene is TRBJ2-6, the V gene TRBV4-1; D gene ambiguous. The input for sequencing was CD4+ or CD8+ T cells sorted from blood, taken in a trial of the OX40 agonist ivuxolimab. This clonotype originated in an adult with an advanced solid tumor such as melanoma, head and neck, liver or kidney cancer. The CDR3 nucleotides read TGCGCCAGCAGCCAAGTAGGGTACTCTGGGGCCAACGTCCTGACTTTC. Translated, it gives CASSQVGYSGANVLTF.